The 32 T cell receptor beta chains in this list originate from one sample, sequenced in a study of response to subunit inactivated influenza vaccine. One entry per CDR3 protein results from TCRdb running MiXCR on the RT-PCR reads. The top ten clones hold 6.5% to 8% of a sample with 600,000 to 700,000 distinct CDR3 sequences, 11% to 15% of them seen once. The sequenced sample was PBMCs from blood, obtained approximately 15 days before vaccination. The receptors here all came from a man aged 45-65 years who received an inactivated influenza vaccine.

The rearrangement joins TRBV2 to TRBJ1-3, with D perhaps TRBD1 (5 bases). Germline values: CDR1 SNHLY, CDR2 FYNNEI. V was clipped by 2 bases and J by 7 bases, with 15 bases between them. The CDR3 consists of 15 residues. DNA of the CDR3: TGTGCCAGCAGTGAATCACGGGGGACCTTGAACACCATATATTTT. It specifies CASSESRGTLNTIYF.

The chain joins TRBV12-3 or TRBV12-4 to TRBJ2-2; 10 positions match TRBD2. V trimming: 7 bases; J trimming: 1 base; junction bases outside the gene matches: 3. This CDR3 is built from 15 residues. CDR3 protein: CASNVAGGNTGELFF. The CDR3 DNA follows: TGTGCCAGCAACGTAGCGGGAGGGAACACCGGGGAGCTGTTTTTT.

The J gene is TRBJ2-1, the V gene TRBV28; no clear D gene. The germline CDR1 and CDR2 sequences are MDHEN and SYDVKM. V lost 8 bases and J 4 bases, leaving 12 bases between the germline ends. The CDR3 consists of 13 residues. The CDR3 DNA reads as TGTGCCAGCCTTGGAGATTTTTACAATGAGCAGTTCTTC. Protein sequence: CASLGDFYNEQFF.

This clonotype was observed a few times. V and J are TRBV27 and TRBJ2-1; 8 positions match TRBD2. Germline CDR1 MNHEY, CDR2 SMNVEV (reference sequence). The ends lost 3 bases at V and 7 bases at J; junction bases unmatched: 8. There are 15 residues in the CDR3. The CDR3 loop reads CASSFGVAGRNEQFF. CDR3 nucleotides: TGTGCCAGCAGTTTCGGGGTAGCGGGACGTAATGAGCAGTTCTTC.

This clonotype was detected only a few times. V gene TRBV2 combines with J gene TRBJ2-7; 8 bases are a match to TRBD1. Per the germline V gene, CDR1 is SNHLY and CDR2 is FYNNEI. The CDR3 has 14 amino acids. Trimming took 10 bases from V and 11 from J; bases not matched to a gene: 19. The CDR3 is CANDQGSGGAEEYF. DNA for the CDR3: TGTGCCAATGACCAGGGGTCAGGGGGCGCCGAAGAGTACTTC.

The chain recombines TRBV20-1 with TRBJ2-3; D is unclear. Trimming shortened V by 3 bases and J by 2 bases, and 9 bases separated the two germline ends. CDR3 length equals 13 residues. The germline V gene has CDR1 DFQATT and CDR2 SNEGSKA (reference sequence). CDR3 region: CSASLRITDTQYF. DNA of the CDR3: TGCAGTGCTAGTCTCCGAATCACAGATACGCAGTATTTT.

This clonotype was counted ten times or more. The genes are TRBV29-1 and TRBJ2-3; D may correspond to TRBD1 or TRBD2 (5 bases each). The length of the CDR3 is 14 residues. Trimming took 6 bases from V and 0 from J, leaving 13 bases between them. Germline V CDR1 and CDR2: SQVTM, ANQGSEA. In DNA form, the CDR3 reads TGCAGCGTCACGGGACCCTTTAGCACAGATACGCAGTATTTT. Translated, it gives CSVTGPFSTDTQYF.

V and J are TRBV9 and TRBJ2-3, with a weak D call TRBD1 (6 bases). The CDR3 sequence is 15 residues long. Trimming took off 0 bases at V and 2 bases at J, with 10 bases between the two ends. Germline V lookup: CDR1 SGDLS, CDR2 YYNGEE. In DNA, the CDR3 is TGTGCCAGCAGCGTAGTTGGGGGCAACACAGATACGCAGTATTTT. Translating it yields CASSVVGGNTDTQYF. The entire variable domain, with the rest obtained from reference TRBV9 and TRBJ2-3, is as follows: DSGVTQTPKHLITATGQRVTLRCSPRSGDLSVYWYQQSLDQGLQFLIQYYNGEERAKGNILERFSAQQFPDLHSELNLSSLELGDSALYFCASSVVGGNTDTQYFGPGTRLTVL.

This chain connects TRBV9 to TRBJ2-2; D is undetermined. This CDR3 is 15 amino acids long. Trimming shortened V by 0 bases and J by 0 bases, and 6 bases separated the two germline ends. CDR1 SGDLS and CDR2 YYNGEE come from the germline V gene. In DNA, the CDR3 is TGTGCCAGCAGCGTAGCTGGGCCGAACACCGGGGAGCTGTTTTTT. Encoded protein: CASSVAGPNTGELFF.

Points on this clonotype: Its ends do not fully match the called genes, so a read error is possible. The chain employs TRBV4-3 and TRBJ1-1; the D gene is possibly TRBD1 (5 bases). CDR1 is LGHNA and CDR2 is YSLEER in the germline V gene. This CDR3 is built from 16 residues. The CDR3: CARSQDLYRTGTEAFF. The CDR3 DNA is TGCGCCAGGAGCCAAGATCTTTACAGGACGGGGACTGAAGCTTTCTTT.

The V call is TRBV12-3 or TRBV12-4, the J call TRBJ1-1; 8 nucleotides agree with TRBD1. Unmatched junction bases numbered 7, after V lost 2 bases and J lost 11 bases. CDR3 length: 13 residues. CDR3 residues: CASSLMQGAVAFF. The DNA of the CDR3 is TGTGCCAGCAGTTTAATGCAGGGGGCTGTGGCTTTCTTT.

At least ten counts were recorded for this clonotype. V usage is TRBV6-2 or TRBV6-3 and J usage is TRBJ1-5, with D maybe TRBD1 (5 bases). This CDR3 contains 14 residues. The germline V and J ends were trimmed by 6 bases and 7 bases, with 16 bases remaining between them. Germline loops: CDR1 MNHEY, CDR2 SVGEGT. The CDR3 nucleotides read TGTGCCAGCAGACCCGGGGGGTCTTACCAGCCCCAGCATTTT. Translated, it gives CASRPGGSYQPQHF.

This clonotype has more than one count but fewer than ten. The chain employs TRBV14 and TRBJ2-3; possibly TRBD1 for D (6 bases). Germline CDR1 is SGHDN and CDR2 is FVKESK. V lost 4 bases, J lost 8 bases, and 16 bases lay in between. The CDR3 has 14 residues. CDR3 residues: CASSPPIAGATQYF. CDR3 sequence (DNA): TGTGCCAGCAGCCCGCCCATAGCAGGGGCTACGCAGTATTTT.

In DNA form, the CDR3 reads TGTGCCAGCAGTAACCAAAAGTATGGCTACACCTTC. Its protein is CASSNQKYGYTF. The chain joins TRBV6-2 or TRBV6-3 to TRBJ1-2; D is undetermined. Trimming removed 5 bases at V and 5 bases at J, with 9 bases between. Germline V lookup: CDR1 MNHEY, CDR2 SVGEGT. This CDR3 region has 12 residues.

The sample holds a few counts of this clonotype. The V and J genes are TRBV5-1 and TRBJ2-1, with 11 positions matching TRBD2. Germline CDR1 reads SGHRS; CDR2 reads YFSETQ. Germline trimming cut 4 bases from V and 4 bases from J; bases unmatched to any gene: 7. The CDR3 consists of 16 residues. CDR3 region: CASSRKTSGTYNEQFF. The CDR3 coding sequence is TGCGCCAGCAGCCGGAAGACTAGCGGGACGTACAATGAGCAGTTCTTC.

This clonotype was detected only a few times. The V and J genes are TRBV7-8 and TRBJ2-7; D remains unclear. CDR3 length: 11 residues. The germline V gene has CDR1 SGHVS and CDR2 FQNEAQ. V lost 5 bases and J lost 6, with 8 bases in between. The CDR3 DNA reads TGTGCCAGCAGCCGGCTTCGCGAGCAGTACTTC. Translated: CASSRLREQYF.

The J gene is TRBJ2-1, the V gene TRBV5-1; 16 bases line up with TRBD2. V shed 3 bases, J shed 15 bases, and the junction held 12 bases outside the gene matches. CDR1 SGHRS and CDR2 YFSETQ come from the germline V gene. This CDR3 comprises 16 residues. DNA of the CDR3: TGCGCCAGCAGCTCGGGACTAGCGGGAGGGCCTGAAGGTTCGTTCTTC. Amino acid sequence: CASSSGLAGGPEGSFF. Drawing the rest from reference TRBV5-1 and TRBJ2-1, the complete variable domain is KAGVTQTPRYLIKTRGQQVTLSCSPISGHRSVSWYQQTPGQGLQFLFEYFSETQRNKGNFPGRFSGRQFSNSRSEMNVSTLELGDSALYLCASSSGLAGGPEGSFFGPGTRLTVL.

This sequence joins TRBV20-1 and TRBJ2-5, with D maybe TRBD1 (5 bases). The V end lost 6 bases, the J end lost 5 bases, and 19 bases lay between the germline ends. Per germline, CDR1 DFQATT and CDR2 SNEGSKA (reference sequence). CDR3 size: 14 residues. CDR3 residues: CSAQRTDPGETQYF. The CDR3 nucleotides are TGCAGTGCCCAGAGGACCGACCCAGGGGAGACCCAGTACTTC.

The chain links TRBV20-1 to TRBJ2-1; 9 bases fit TRBD2. The length of the CDR3 is 16 residues. Per the germline V gene, CDR1 is DFQATT and CDR2 is SNEGSKA (reference sequence). The J segment lost 7 bases and the V segment lost 1 base, leaving 11 bases of the junction unmatched. CDR3 loop: CSARATGGLARNEQFF. The DNA for the CDR3 is TGCAGTGCTAGAGCCACGGGGGGACTAGCTCGTAATGAGCAGTTCTTC.

A few counts support this clonotype. This sequence joins TRBV30 and TRBJ2-1, with D perhaps assigned TRBD1 or TRBD2 (7 bases each). The V and J ends lost 2 bases and 9 bases respectively, with 20 bases between them. This CDR3 region has 15 residues. Germline CDR1 is GTSNPN and CDR2 is SVGIG (reference sequence). The CDR3 DNA reads TGTGCCTGGAGTACAGGGGCAGGGGGGGTCTCTGAGCAGTTCTTC. Residues: CAWSTGAGGVSEQFF.

V and J are TRBV27 and TRBJ1-6; 7 positions agree with TRBD1. The CDR3 extends over 16 amino acids. Trimming removed 0 bases from V and 4 bases from J; junction bases left unmatched: 3. Looked up from germline, CDR1 is MNHEY and CDR2 is SMNVEV (reference sequence). The CDR3 protein is CASSLSKGQYNSPLHF. In DNA form, the CDR3 reads TGTGCCAGCAGTTTATCGAAGGGACAGTATAATTCACCCCTCCACTTT.

The chain combines TRBV5-1 with TRBJ2-1; D not certain. Looked up from germline, CDR1 is SGHRS and CDR2 is YFSETQ. This CDR3 has 18 amino acids. Between the trimmed V and J ends, which lost 0 bases and 3 bases, there was a span of 19 bases. CDR3 sequence (DNA): TGCGCCAGCAGCTTGGGGCGCAGTGTGCCTATCGACTACAATGAGCAGTTCTTC. Translation: CASSLGRSVPIDYNEQFF.

This clonotype was seen at least ten times. The chain couples TRBV10-2 to TRBJ2-3; 7 bases fit TRBD2. The germline CDR1 and CDR2 sequences are WSHSY and SAAADI. This CDR3 has 15 residues. Trimming removed 2 bases from V and 7 bases from J; junction bases left unmatched: 9. CDR3 region: CASSEASGPGNTQYF. The CDR3 DNA reads as TGCGCCAGCAGTGAGGCTAGCGGTCCCGGTAATACGCAGTATTTT.

This clonotype was counted a few times. V gene TRBV14 combines with J gene TRBJ2-5, with 9 bases that match TRBD2. The V gene's germline CDR1 is SGHDN and CDR2 FVKESK. J lost 5 bases, V lost 0 bases, and 19 bases had no gene match. CDR3 size: 20 residues. CDR3 residues: CASSQDIVVAGDPLRETQYF. CDR3 coding DNA: TGTGCCAGCAGCCAAGATATAGTGGTAGCGGGGGATCCCCTCCGGGAGACCCAGTACTTC. Together with reference TRBV14 and TRBJ2-5, the CDR3 gives the full variable domain: EAGVTQFPSHSVIEKGQTVTLRCDPISGHDNLYWYRRVMGKEIKFLLHFVKESKQDESGMPNNRFLAERTGGTYSTLKVQPAELEDSGVYFCASSQDIVVAGDPLRETQYFGPGTRLLVL.

A remark on this clonotype: At one boundary the junction diverges from the germline segment, which might be a read error. DNA of the CDR3: TGTGCCAGCAGTGAAGTGGCTTTATCTAGCACAGATACGCACTATTTT. The encoded protein is CASSEVALSSTDTHYF. The chain has TRBV2 and TRBJ2-3, with D maybe TRBD2 (5 bases). This CDR3 region has 16 residues. The germline gives CDR1 SNHLY, CDR2 FYNNEI.

The chain uses TRBV18 and TRBJ2-6; 7 bases line up with TRBD1. Germline CDR1 reads KGHSH; CDR2 reads LQKENI. The CDR3 is 16 amino acids. J gave up 2 bases and V 3 bases, and 4 bases lay outside the gene matches. The CDR3 sequence: CASSPYGTAGANVLTF. The DNA of the CDR3 is TGTGCCAGCTCACCCTACGGGACAGCTGGGGCCAACGTCCTGACTTTC.

This clonotype has ten or more counts. This chain connects TRBV25-1 to TRBJ2-7, with 7 bases aligning to TRBD1. CDR3 size: 13 residues. J gave up 3 bases and V 7 bases, and 6 bases lay outside the gene matches. Germline loops: CDR1 MGHDK, CDR2 SYGVNS. The CDR3 sequence is CASTRQGHYEQYF. CDR3 DNA sequence: TGTGCCAGCACCCGACAGGGTCACTACGAGCAGTACTTC.

The J gene is TRBJ1-6, the V gene TRBV18; D gene ambiguous. Trimming pared 5 bases from V and 6 bases from J, leaving 11 bases between. The germline gives CDR1 KGHSH, CDR2 LQKENI. The CDR3 is 14 residues long. The CDR3 loop is CASSSGAGNSPLHF. The CDR3 DNA follows: TGTGCCAGCTCATCAGGCGCCGGTAATTCACCCCTCCACTTT.

In this sample, this clonotype turned up many times. V and J are TRBV20-1 and TRBJ2-3; 8 bases are shared with TRBD2. Germline CDR1 and CDR2: DFQATT and SNEGSKA (reference sequence). The J segment lost 6 bases and the V segment lost 3 bases, leaving 14 bases of the junction unmatched. The CDR3 loop spans 16 amino acids. CDR3 sequence reads: CSASPGLAGMMDTQYF. As DNA, the CDR3 is TGCAGTGCTAGCCCCGGACTAGCAGGGATGATGGATACGCAGTATTTT.

This clonotype was seen ten or more times. This chain links TRBV19 with TRBJ2-5; 7 bases agree with TRBD1. V was pared by 3 bases and J by 4 bases, with 20 bases of the junction left unmatched. There are 19 residues in the CDR3. CDR1 is LNHDA, CDR2 SQIVND, per germline (reference sequence). The CDR3 coding sequence is TGTGCCAGTAGTATTGGTTGGATCGATAGGACAGGACAGAGAGAGACCCAGTACTTC. Translated, it gives CASSIGWIDRTGQRETQYF.

The sample holds many counts of this clonotype. The V and J genes are TRBV7-2 and TRBJ1-2; TRBD1 matches at 9 bases. CDR3 length: 16 residues. CDR1 SGHTA and CDR2 FQGNSA come from the germline V gene. V lost 5 bases and J lost 4; bases outside the gene matches: 11. CDR3 in DNA: TGTGCCAGCAGCGGCTACCCGGGACAGGGAGCCTATGGCTACACCTTC. Its translation: CASSGYPGQGAYGYTF.

This clonotype has only a few counts. DNA for the CDR3: TGTGCCAGCAATAAGGGAGACACAGATACGCAGTATTTT. Translation: CASNKGDTDTQYF. This sequence joins TRBV28 and TRBJ2-3, with TRBD2 as a possible D gene (5 bases). Germline CDR1 MDHEN, CDR2 SYDVKM. V lost 7 bases to trimming and J lost 2 bases, with 10 bases between them. The CDR3 has 13 residues.